This passage covers 19 T cell receptor beta chains from one sample sequenced in a study of blood T cell repertoires in COVID-19. Assay: immunoSEQ multiplex PCR; the TCRdb copy retains only in-frame clones and omits some. The sample lists some 180,000 clones; approximately 86% were seen once. The material sequenced was peripheral blood. The receptors here all came from a woman aged 80 or older with COVID-19, enrolled during active disease.

This clone was seen just once. This sequence joins TRBV7-2 and TRBJ1-3, with 9 bases that match TRBD1. Unmatched junction bases numbered 3, after V lost 5 bases and J lost 1 base. Per germline, CDR1 SGHTA and CDR2 FQGNSA. There are 15 residues in the CDR3. The CDR3 loop is CASSEQGASGNTIYF. CDR3 DNA: TGTGCCAGCAGCGAACAGGGGGCGTCTGGAAACACCATATATTTT. Variable domain in full (rest from reference TRBV7-2 and TRBJ1-3): GAGVSQSPSNKVTEKGKDVELRCDPISGHTALYWYRQSLGQGLEFLIYFQGNSAPDKSGLPSDRFSAERTGGSVSTLTIQRTQQEDSAVYLCASSEQGASGNTIYFGEGSWLTVV.

The V and J genes are TRBV5-1 and TRBJ2-7; D tentatively reads TRBD1 or TRBD2 (6 bases each). The germline CDR1 and CDR2 sequences are SGHRS and YFSETQ. Trimming took off 4 bases at V and 1 base at J, with 12 bases between the two ends. CDR3 length: 14 amino acids. The CDR3 bases are TGCGCCAGCAGCCTGGGGGCGGGATCCTACGAGCAGTACTTC. It encodes CASSLGAGSYEQYF.

In this sample, this clone turned up once. The genes are TRBV12-3 or TRBV12-4 and TRBJ2-3; the D gene is possibly TRBD2 (6 bases). The CDR3 runs 12 residues. The ends were cut back, 5 bases at V and 6 bases at J, with 9 bases in the middle. CDR3 DNA sequence: TGTGCCAGCAGTCCTAGCGTCGATACGCAGTATTTT. Translating gives CASSPSVDTQYF.

The rearrangement joins TRBV6-5 to TRBJ1-3; D uncertain. The CDR3 extends over 15 amino acids. The V end was cut by 0 bases, the J end by 3 bases, with 9 bases between. CDR1 and CDR2 from the germline V gene are MNHEY and SVGAGI. The CDR3 reads CASSYSRVIGNTIYF. The CDR3 region has the DNA TGTGCCAGCAGTTACTCGAGGGTAATTGGAAACACCATATATTTT.

The rearrangement joins TRBV5-1 to TRBJ2-2; no clear D gene. Germline V CDR1 and CDR2: SGHRS, YFSETQ. The ends were cut back, 5 bases at V and 2 bases at J, with 10 bases in the middle. The CDR3 loop spans 14 amino acids. The CDR3 spells CASRQVPNTGELFF. The CDR3 DNA reads as TGCGCCAGCAGGCAGGTACCAAACACCGGGGAGCTGTTTTTT.

V is TRBV19 and J is TRBJ2-5; TRBD2 aligns across 10 bases. CDR3 size: 14 residues. V trimming: 5 bases; J trimming: 1 base; junction bases outside the gene matches: 1. Germline-derived CDR1 and CDR2 are LNHDA and SQIVND (reference sequence). CDR3 sequence reads: CASSGLAVQETQYF. The CDR3 DNA reads as TGTGCCAGTAGTGGACTAGCGGTCCAAGAGACCCAGTACTTC.

J is TRBJ2-1 and V is TRBV18; TRBD2 matches 11 bases. CDR1 is KGHSH, CDR2 LQKENI, per germline. The CDR3 runs to 15 residues. The trim removed 1 base at V and 6 bases at J, leaving 2 bases unmatched. In DNA form, the CDR3 reads TGTGCCAGCTCACCACTAGCGGGAGGGTCCAATGAGCAGTTCTTC. Translated: CASSPLAGGSNEQFF. Looking up the rest from reference TRBV18 and TRBJ2-1 gives the full variable domain: NAGVMQNPRHLVRRRGQEARLRCSPMKGHSHVYWYRQLPEEGLKFMVYLQKENIIDESGMPKERFSAEFPKEGPSILRIQQVVRGDSAAYFCASSPLAGGSNEQFFGPGTRLTVL.

The gene calls are TRBV5-4 and TRBJ2-1; 10 bases are shared with TRBD2. The CDR3 spans 16 residues. Trimming cost V 4 bases and J 8 bases; bases outside gene matches: 12. Germline lookup yields CDR1 SGHNT and CDR2 YYREEE (reference sequence). CDR3 DNA: TGTGCCAGCAGCGGAACGAGCGGGAGGGCCTTAGATGAGCAGTTCTTC. As protein: CASSGTSGRALDEQFF.

The V and J genes are TRBV18 and TRBJ1-3, with 7 bases lining up with TRBD1. The CDR3 has 16 amino acids. With 1 base clipped from V and 2 bases from J, the junction kept 5 bases outside the gene matches. Germline-derived CDR1 and CDR2 are KGHSH and LQKENI. The CDR3 nucleotides read TGTGCCAGCTCACCACGGGACAGTCCTACTGGAAACACCATATATTTT. Protein: CASSPRDSPTGNTIYF.

J is TRBJ2-3 and V is TRBV3-1 (or the pseudogene TRBV3-2); TRBD1 matches at 10 bases. The V segment lost 0 bases and the J segment 1 base; nucleotides outside the gene matches: 4. Germline CDR1 is LGHDT and CDR2 is YNNKEL (reference sequence). This CDR3 is built from 17 residues. The CDR3 sequence is CASSQDLGTGGTDTQYF. The CDR3 region has the DNA TGTGCCAGCAGCCAAGATCTTGGGACAGGGGGCACAGATACGCAGTATTTT.

The chain carries TRBV27 and TRBJ1-2; 7 nucleotides agree with TRBD1. The CDR3 runs to 15 residues. The V gene's germline CDR1 is MNHEY and CDR2 SMNVEV (reference sequence). Trimming at V came to 0 bases and at J to 5 bases, leaving 6 bases not matched to a gene. The CDR3 region has the DNA TGTGCCAGCAGTTTATCCACAGGGGATAATTATGGCTACACCTTC. Amino acid sequence: CASSLSTGDNYGYTF.

The J gene is TRBJ1-5, the V gene TRBV19; maybe TRBD1 (5 bases). V shed 1 base and J shed 1 base, with 14 bases lying between them. This CDR3 is built from 17 residues. CDR1 is LNHDA, CDR2 SQIVND, per germline (reference sequence). This CDR3 is CASSIAQGTRSNQPQHF. The CDR3 DNA reads as TGTGCCAGTAGTATAGCCCAGGGTACGAGGAGCAATCAGCCCCAGCATTTT. Filled out from reference TRBV19 and TRBJ1-5, the complete variable domain reads DGGITQSPKYLFRKEGQNVTLSCEQNLNHDAMYWYRQDPGQGLRLIYYSQIVNDFQKGDIAEGYSVSREKKESFPLTVTSAQKNPTAFYLCASSIAQGTRSNQPQHFGDGTRLSIL.

This chain connects TRBV5-5 to TRBJ1-2; no reliable D call. V was shortened by 2 bases and J by 3 bases, with 14 bases between the two germline ends. The CDR3 sequence is 15 residues long. From germline, CDR1 is SGHKS and CDR2 YYEKEE (reference sequence). CDR3 DNA sequence: TGTGCCAGCAGCTTAAGGAGCTCCGGGGACTATGGCTACACCTTC. Translating it yields CASSLRSSGDYGYTF.

The chain employs TRBV6-4 and TRBJ1-3, with D perhaps matching TRBD1 (5 bases). The CDR3 has 16 residues. Trimming took off 0 bases at V and 4 bases at J, with 13 bases between the two ends. Germline V gene lookup returns CDR1 MRHNA and CDR2 SNTAGT. In DNA, the CDR3 is TGTGCCAGCAGTGACTCGGAAGGGCGGGGGGGAAACACCATATATTTT. The encoded protein is CASSDSEGRGGNTIYF.

V is TRBV6-5 and J is TRBJ2-4; D gene ambiguous. The CDR3 has 15 amino acids. V was trimmed by 4 bases and J by 0 bases, leaving 10 bases between them. Looked up from germline, CDR1 is MNHEY and CDR2 is SVGAGI. CDR3 nucleotides: TGTGCCAGCAGTTCGTCAGGCGTAGCCAAAAACATTCAGTACTTC. It encodes CASSSSGVAKNIQYF.

The chain recombines TRBV2 with TRBJ1-4, with 9 bases lining up with TRBD1. This CDR3 has 15 amino acids. Per the germline V gene, CDR1 is SNHLY and CDR2 is FYNNEI. The junction had 6 bases not matched to a gene; V was cut back by 9 bases and J by 1 base. CDR3 amino acids: CASNRQGETNEKLFF. CDR3 in DNA: TGTGCCAGTAACAGACAGGGGGAAACTAATGAAAAACTGTTTTTT.

The chain recombines TRBV9 with TRBJ1-1; TRBD1 matches 7 bases. The CDR3 covers 15 residues. Germline V gene lookup returns CDR1 SGDLS and CDR2 YYNGEE. Unmatched junction bases numbered 11, after V lost 6 bases and J lost 3 bases. CDR3 sequence: CASTPTGDKYTEAFF. In DNA form, the CDR3 reads TGTGCCAGCACCCCAACAGGGGACAAATACACTGAAGCTTTCTTT.

The chain has TRBV5-1 and TRBJ2-7, with TRBD2 matching over 8 bases. CDR3 size: 15 residues. V was clipped by 4 bases and J by 3 bases; unmatched bases: 9. CDR1 and CDR2 (germline): SGHRS, YFSETQ. The DNA for the CDR3 is TGCGCCAGCAGCCTGCGGAGCGGGAGCGACTACGAGCAGTACTTC. Its translation: CASSLRSGSDYEQYF.

The chain links TRBV11-2 to TRBJ2-1, with 12 positions matching TRBD2. CDR1 and CDR2 from the germline V gene are SGHAT and FQNNGV. This CDR3 region has 15 residues. V lost 2 bases to trimming and J lost 9 bases; unmatched junction nucleotides: 5. CDR3 sequence (DNA): TGTGCCAGCAGCTTATGGACTAGCGGGATCGGTGAGCAGTTCTTC. Amino acids: CASSLWTSGIGEQFF. Using reference TRBV11-2 and TRBJ2-1 for the parts outside the CDR3, the full variable domain is EAGVAQSPRYKIIEKRQSVAFWCNPISGHATLYWYQQILGQGPKLLIQFQNNGVVDDSQLPKDRFSAERLKGVDSTLKIQPAKLEDSAVYLCASSLWTSGIGEQFFGPGTRLTVL.